These T cell receptor beta chains were read from a single sample in a study of blood T cells in healthy people across ages. TCRdb analysed the 5' RACE reads with MiXCR anew, one entry per CDR3 protein. The table lists hundreds of thousands of distinct CDR3 sequences, more than 40% of them singletons, with about a fifth in the top ten. The sequenced material came from blood. The receptors originated from a man aged 60 to 69 in good health. Each CDR3 is given with its conserved first and last residue. D genes are given only for firm matches. Not every row has a clone size; where given, it reads once, few, many or a size class.

TRBV20-1,NA,TRBD1,TRBJ2-7,TGCAGTGCTTCTCAGGGACAGGGTAGTAGCTACGAGCAGTACTTC,CSASQGQGSSYEQYF
TRBV24-1,few,NA,TRBJ2-7,TGTGCCACCAGTTCATACGGGGACGAGCAGTACTTC,CATSSYGDEQYF
TRBV3-1,NA,NA,TRBJ2-7,TGTGCCAGCAGTCCCTCGGTAGCTACCTACGAGCAGTACTTC,CASSPSVATYEQYF
TRBV10-3,few,NA,TRBJ2-6,TGTGCCATCAGTGGTTCTGGGGCCAACGTCCTGACTTTC,CAISGSGANVLTF
TRBV19,once,NA,TRBJ2-7,TGTGCCAGTAGCGTCCTGGGGGGACAGCCCTACGAGCAGTACTTC,CASSVLGGQPYEQYF
TRBV29-1,NA,NA,TRBJ2-7,TGCAGCGTTGGGCCAGCAGGTGACGAGCAGTACTTC,CSVGPAGDEQYF
TRBV20-1,few,TRBD2,TRBJ2-3,TGCAGTGCTAGTGAACTAGCGGGGGGCCTTACGCAGTATTTT,CSASELAGGLTQYF
TRBV3-1,NA,TRBD1,TRBJ1-2,TGTGCCAGCAGCCCGGACAGGGGAGCATCCTATGGCTACACCTTC,CASSPDRGASYGYTF
TRBV5-1,NA,TRBD2,TRBJ2-3,TGCGCCAGCAGCTTGTGGCGGGGGGCAGATACGCAGTATTTT,CASSLWRGADTQYF
TRBV30,many,NA,TRBJ1-1,TGTGCCTGGAGCGTTCAGGGGAACACTGAAGCTTTCTTT,CAWSVQGNTEAFF
TRBV20-1,few,NA,TRBJ1-1,TGCAGTGTTCATAGGGCGAGCACTGAAGCTTTCTTT,CSVHRASTEAFF
TRBV10-3,NA,TRBD2,TRBJ2-1,TGTGCCATCAGTGAGACCGCTACTAGCGGGGGTTCTTACAATGAGCAGTTCTTC,CAISETATSGGSYNEQFF
TRBV24-1,NA,NA,TRBJ2-1,TGTGCCACCAGTGCAGAACGGGGGAGCGGTGAGCAGTTCTTC,CATSAERGSGEQFF
TRBV14,NA,NA,TRBJ1-6,TGTGCCAGCAGCCCGCGATCTAGTGGTTCACCCCTCCACTTT,CASSPRSSGSPLHF
TRBV27,NA,NA,TRBJ1-2,TGTGCCAGCAGTTCCCGGGACGCGATTAACCTATATGGCTACACCTTC,CASSSRDAINLYGYTF
TRBV5-1,NA,NA,TRBJ2-7,TGCGCCAGCAGCCCGGGCGACAGCTTTAACTACGAGCAGTACTTC,CASSPGDSFNYEQYF
TRBV18,once,NA,TRBJ2-5,TGTGCCAGCTCATCCCCGGACGGAGTTTACGGGGAGACCCAGTACTTC,CASSSPDGVYGETQYF
TRBV3-1,few,NA,TRBJ1-2,TGTGCCAGCAGCCAAGAAGCTGGGGGTGGCTACACCTTC,CASSQEAGGGYTF
TRBV25-1,NA,TRBD2,TRBJ2-3,TGTGCCAGCAGTGAATTTCCCCCTAGCGGGGGAAGCACAGATACGCAGTATTTT,CASSEFPPSGGSTDTQYF
TRBV4-3,NA,NA,TRBJ1-2,TGCGCCAGCAGCCAAGATATAGGGGGGTCCTATGGCTACACCTTC,CASSQDIGGSYGYTF
TRBV20-1,many,TRBD2,TRBJ2-1,TGCAGTGCTAGATCCCAAAAGCGGGGGGGCAGGGGTGAGCAGTTCTTC,CSARSQKRGGRGEQFF
TRBV6-1,few,TRBD1,TRBJ1-5,TGTGCCAGCAGTGAGATGGGACAGGGCATCTTGCCCCAGCATTTT,CASSEMGQGILPQHF
TRBV7-2,few,TRBD2,TRBJ2-7,TGTGCCAGCAGCTTAGATCGAGCGGGGATCTACGAGCAGTACTTC,CASSLDRAGIYEQYF
TRBV6-5,NA,TRBD2,TRBJ2-3,TGCGCCAGCAGCTTACCCGATAGCGGAGCGGGGACTAGCACAGATACGCAGTATTTT,CASSLPDSGAGTSTDTQYF
TRBV9,NA,NA,TRBJ2-5,TGTGCCAGCAGTGAGGGAGCACCTAGTTACAATGAGCAGTACTTC,CASSEGAPSYNEQYF
TRBV5-6,once,TRBD2,TRBJ2-1,TGTGCCAGCAGCGCCGAGGGTAGCGGGCCATGGGAGGAGCAGTTCTTC,CASSAEGSGPWEEQFF
TRBV7-9,NA,NA,TRBJ2-7,TGTGCCAGCAGCTCCTCTTCTCAGGGATACTCCTACGAGCAGTACTTC,CASSSSSQGYSYEQYF
TRBV4-3,few,NA,TRBJ1-1,TGCGCCAGCAGCCAAGATCAGAACAGGGCGACCACTGAAGCTTTCTTT,CASSQDQNRATTEAFF
TRBV18,NA,TRBD1,TRBJ2-7,TGTGCCAGCTCACCCTTGGACAGGGGTGACTCCTACGAGCAGTACTTC,CASSPLDRGDSYEQYF
TRBV18,NA,NA,TRBJ2-1,TGTGCCAGCTCACCCCAGAGCTCCTACAATGAGCAGTTCTTC,CASSPQSSYNEQFF
TRBV5-1,NA,TRBD2,TRBJ2-1,TGCGCCAGCACTAGCGGGGGGAAATCCTACAATGAGCAGTTCTTC,CASTSGGKSYNEQFF
TRBV3-1,NA,NA,TRBJ1-2,TGTGCCAGCAGCCAAGATCTAATCCACTACCGTGGACACCCTTTTAACTATGGCTACACCTTC,CASSQDLIHYRGHPFNYGYTF
TRBV2,few,NA,TRBJ1-1,TGTGCCAGCACGGGGGGCCTTCGAGGGAACACTGAAGCTTTCTTT,CASTGGLRGNTEAFF
TRBV6-2/TRBV6-3,NA,NA,TRBJ2-1,TGTGCCAGCAGCCCCATGTACAGGGATTTTAGGAATGGGCAGTTCTTC,CASSPMYRDFRNGQFF
TRBV7-2,NA,NA,TRBJ2-2,TGTGCTGGGGGGACACGGAGAGGAACCGGGGAGCTGTTTTTT,CAGGTRRGTGELFF
TRBV12-3/TRBV12-4,many,NA,TRBJ2-7,TGTGCCAGCAGTTTAAGGGGTGGGTACGAGCAGTACTTC,CASSLRGGYEQYF
TRBV20-1,few,TRBD2,TRBJ2-3,TGCAGTGCTAGACTAGCGGGGCCAGATACGCAGTATTTT,CSARLAGPDTQYF
TRBV6-2/TRBV6-3,NA,TRBD1,TRBJ2-7,TGTGCCAGCTGGCCCAACGATCATCAGGGGGTTCGGTACGAGCAGTACTTC,CASWPNDHQGVRYEQYF
TRBV15,few,TRBD1,TRBJ2-4,TGTGCCACCAGCAGAGCGTCAGGGGGAAACATTCAGTACTTC,CATSRASGGNIQYF
TRBV7-2,many,TRBD1,TRBJ2-5,TGTGCCAGCAGCCCGGGACAGGGTTGGGAAGAGACCCAGTACTTC,CASSPGQGWEETQYF
TRBV7-2,NA,NA,TRBJ2-6,TGTGCCAGCAGCCTGAAGGGGCTGGGATCCGGGGCCAACGTCCTGACTTTC,CASSLKGLGSGANVLTF
TRBV4-3,NA,NA,TRBJ2-3,TGCGCCAGCAGCCCTCACGCCGTCACCGGGATCCCATTGGATCCTAGCACAGATACGCAGTATTTT,CASSPHAVTGIPLDPSTDTQYF
TRBV11-3,NA,NA,TRBJ2-5,TGTGCCAGCAGCTTAGGCCAATTGCGCCAAGAGACCCAGTACTTC,CASSLGQLRQETQYF
TRBV28,NA,NA,TRBJ2-5,TGTGCCAGCAGCCCCAGGTCTCGTGGGACCCAGTACTTC,CASSPRSRGTQYF
TRBV20-1,NA,NA,TRBJ2-7,TGCAGTGCTAGAGAGTCGGGGACAACCTACGAGCAGTACTTC,CSARESGTTYEQYF
TRBV3-1,few,NA,TRBJ2-6,TGTGCCATCACTTTTAACGTCCTGACTTTC,CAITFNVLTF
TRBV11-2,few,TRBD1,TRBJ2-7,TGTGCCAGCAGCATACCGGGACAGGGCTCCTACGAGCAGTACTTC,CASSIPGQGSYEQYF
TRBV6-2/TRBV6-3,NA,TRBD2,TRBJ2-7,TGTGCCAGCACCAAGGGGACTAGCGGACCGTCCTACGAGCAGTACTTC,CASTKGTSGPSYEQYF
TRBV12-3/TRBV12-4,NA,NA,TRBJ2-3,TGTGCCAGCAGTTTAGCGGGGGCAAATACGCAGTATTTT,CASSLAGANTQYF
TRBV5-1,NA,NA,TRBJ2-1,TGCGCCAGCAGCCCAAACGAGGGGACTCTATACAATGAGCAGTTCTTC,CASSPNEGTLYNEQFF
TRBV6-2/TRBV6-3,NA,NA,TRBJ2-7,TGTGCCAGCAGTTACTCGGGCACCTACTACGAGCAGTACTTC,CASSYSGTYYEQYF
TRBV14,NA,NA,TRBJ2-1,TGTGCCAGCAGCCAGGAGGCCCCCGTCTACAATGAGCAGTTCTTC,CASSQEAPVYNEQFF
TRBV20-1,NA,TRBD2,TRBJ2-7,TGCAGTGCTAGGGTGGGGGGGATATTCTACGAGCAGTACTTC,CSARVGGIFYEQYF
TRBV25-1,few,TRBD1,TRBJ1-2,TGTGCCAGCACCCCCGGGACAGGGAACGGCTACACCTTC,CASTPGTGNGYTF
TRBV7-6,once,NA,TRBJ1-4,TGTGCCAGCAGCCCCGGGGTGGGAGAAAAACTGTTTTTT,CASSPGVGEKLFF
TRBV7-2,few,TRBD1,TRBJ1-2,TGTGCCAGCAGCCCAGGGACAGGGTTTCCTAGTGGCTACACCTTC,CASSPGTGFPSGYTF
TRBV3-1,few,NA,TRBJ2-5,TGTGCCAGCAGCCCATCCCCCCAAGAGACCCAGTACTTC,CASSPSPQETQYF